A single sample gave rise to the 10 T cell receptor beta chains below, sequenced in a study of blood T cell repertoires in COVID-19 (dated by TCRdb to about 2020). Library generation was performed with the immunoSEQ multiplex PCR assay. As stored in TCRdb, this immuneACCESS dataset retains in-frame rearrangements with V and J assigned. A fraction of the clones does not appear; measured against another copy, unresolved V genes explain less than half of the discrepancy, and the remainder lacks a known reason. The sample data list 100,000 to 150,000 clones, and 88% of these were observed just once. The biggest ten clones account for around a tenth of the sample. The source material was peripheral blood. Every receptor here comes from a man in his forties or fifties with acute or convalescent COVID-19.

This clone showed up many times. This chain connects TRBV11-2 to TRBJ1-2; D is possibly TRBD1 (5 bases). Germline V gene data show CDR1 as SGHAT and CDR2 as FQNNGV. Trimming left V 5 bases short and J 7 bases short, with 20 bases between. This CDR3 comprises 15 residues. The CDR3 DNA follows: TGTGCCAGCAGCCATGGCTGGCGGGGGTCTGGTGGCTACACCTTC. Amino acid sequence: CASSHGWRGSGGYTF.

The chain combines TRBV19 with TRBJ1-2; possible D gene TRBD1, 5 bases. CDR3 length: 15 amino acids. Deletions cut 3 bases from V and 3 bases from J, with 14 bases between. The germline CDR1 and CDR2 sequences are LNHDA and SQIVND (reference sequence). This chain's CDR3 is CASSIGGGTHYGYTF. CDR3 bases: TGTGCCAGTAGTATCGGTGGGGGGACCCACTATGGCTACACCTTC.

J is TRBJ2-2 and V is TRBV6-2 or TRBV6-3; the D gene is possibly TRBD2 (5 bases). Trimming pared 6 bases from V and 5 bases from J, leaving 7 bases between. The CDR3 totals 12 residues. Germline V gene sequence: CDR1 MNHEY, CDR2 SVGEGT. As DNA, the CDR3 is TGTGCCAGCAGCCGGAGGACCGGGGAGCTGTTTTTT. It encodes CASSRRTGELFF.

J is TRBJ1-5 and V is TRBV5-5; weak D call: TRBD1 (6 bases). The V gene lost 1 base and the J gene lost 5 bases, with 16 bases spanning the gap. The length of the CDR3 is 16 residues. The germline gives CDR1 SGHKS, CDR2 YYEKEE (reference sequence). The CDR3, as DNA: TGTGCCAGCAGCTTGTCAGGGGCCCGTTCGGATCAGCCCCAGCATTTT. Translating it yields CASSLSGARSDQPQHF. Filled out from reference TRBV5-5 and TRBJ1-5, the complete variable domain reads DAGVTQSPTHLIKTRGQQVTLRCSPISGHKSVSWYQQVLGQGPQFIFQYYEKEERGRGNFPDRFSARQFPNYSSELNVNALLLGDSALYLCASSLSGARSDQPQHFGDGTRLSIL.

The chain employs TRBV27 and TRBJ2-3; 11 nucleotides match TRBD2. Germline values: CDR1 MNHEY, CDR2 SMNVEV (reference sequence). The CDR3 is 18 residues long. After removal of 6 bases from V and 1 base from J, the junction contained 12 bases not matched to a gene. The CDR3 nucleotides are TGTGCCAGCAGGGGACTAGCGGTTCCTCTGGGGGGCACAGATACGCAGTATTTT. It is translated as CASRGLAVPLGGTDTQYF.

V usage is TRBV6-1 and J usage is TRBJ2-7, with 7 bases aligning to TRBD2. Trimming took 4 bases from V and 0 from J; bases not matched to a gene: 12. The CDR3 sequence is 17 residues long. CDR1 MNHNS and CDR2 SASEGT come from the germline V gene. Here the CDR3 DNA reads TGTGCCAGCAGTGTCATGCCAGCGGGGCCGGGCTCCTACGAGCAGTACTTC. This codes for CASSVMPAGPGSYEQYF.

The rearrangement links TRBV6-2 or TRBV6-3 to TRBJ1-5; TRBD1 aligns across 9 bases. Germline CDR1 and CDR2: MNHEY and SVGEGT. V gave up 2 bases and J gave up 1 base; unmatched junction bases: 12. This CDR3 contains 19 residues. The CDR3 region is CASSYPPDRGFVSNQPQHF. CDR3 coding DNA: TGTGCCAGCAGTTACCCCCCGGACAGGGGCTTTGTAAGCAATCAGCCCCAGCATTTT.

In its sample, this clone was seen a few times. V usage is TRBV9 and J usage is TRBJ1-6; no clear D. There are 14 residues in the CDR3. Germline V gene data show CDR1 as SGDLS and CDR2 as YYNGEE. Trimming cost V 6 bases and J 6 bases, with 13 bases left between them. CDR3 DNA: TGTGCCAGCAACCTTGGGCAAGTTAATTCACCCCTCCACTTT. Translated: CASNLGQVNSPLHF.

The chain couples TRBV19 to TRBJ1-1, with TRBD1 as a possible D gene (5 bases). The CDR3 spans 15 residues. Germline CDR1 LNHDA, CDR2 SQIVND (reference sequence). Trimming took off 6 bases at V and 2 bases at J, with 16 bases between the two ends. CDR3 in amino acids: CASRIRATANTEAFF. The CDR3 bases are TGTGCCAGTAGAATTCGGGCGACAGCAAACACTGAAGCTTTCTTT.

This clone came up a few times. The chain has TRBV27 and TRBJ1-2; D unresolved. CDR3 length equals 13 residues. V lost 3 bases and J lost 10, with 15 bases in between. CDR1 and CDR2 (germline): MNHEY, SMNVEV (reference sequence). CDR3: CASSLKRELNYTF. In nucleotides, the CDR3 is TGTGCCAGCAGTTTGAAACGCGAACTTAACTACACCTTC.